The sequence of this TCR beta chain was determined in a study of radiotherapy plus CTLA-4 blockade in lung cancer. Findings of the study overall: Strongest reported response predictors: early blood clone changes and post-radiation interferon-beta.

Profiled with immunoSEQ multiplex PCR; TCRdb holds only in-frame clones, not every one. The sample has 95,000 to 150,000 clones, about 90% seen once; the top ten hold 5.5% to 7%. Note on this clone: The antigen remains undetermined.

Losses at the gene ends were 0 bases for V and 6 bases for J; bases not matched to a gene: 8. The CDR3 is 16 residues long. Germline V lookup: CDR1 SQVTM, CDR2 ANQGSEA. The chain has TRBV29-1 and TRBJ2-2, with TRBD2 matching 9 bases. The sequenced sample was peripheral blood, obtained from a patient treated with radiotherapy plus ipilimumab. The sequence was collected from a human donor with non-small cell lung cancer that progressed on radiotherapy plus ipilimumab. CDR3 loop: CSVEDRWSGGPGELFF. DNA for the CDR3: TGCAGCGTTGAAGATAGGTGGAGCGGGGGGCCCGGGGAGCTGTTTTTT.